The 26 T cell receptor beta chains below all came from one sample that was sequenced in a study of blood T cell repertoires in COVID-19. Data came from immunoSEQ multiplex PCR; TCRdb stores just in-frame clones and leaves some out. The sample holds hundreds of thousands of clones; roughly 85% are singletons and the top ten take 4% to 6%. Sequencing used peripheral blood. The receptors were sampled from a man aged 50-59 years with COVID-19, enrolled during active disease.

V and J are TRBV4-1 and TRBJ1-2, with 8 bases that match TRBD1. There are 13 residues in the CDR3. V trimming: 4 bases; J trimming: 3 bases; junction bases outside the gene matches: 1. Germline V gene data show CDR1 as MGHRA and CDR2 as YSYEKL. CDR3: CASSRGQDYGYTF. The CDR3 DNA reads TGCGCCAGCAGCCGGGGACAGGACTATGGCTACACCTTC.

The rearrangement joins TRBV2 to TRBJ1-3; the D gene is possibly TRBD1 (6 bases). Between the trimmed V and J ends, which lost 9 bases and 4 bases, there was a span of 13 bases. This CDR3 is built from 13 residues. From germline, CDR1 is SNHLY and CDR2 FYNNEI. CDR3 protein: CASSRDNGNTIYF. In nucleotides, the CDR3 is TGTGCCAGTTCGAGGGACAACGGAAACACCATATATTTT.

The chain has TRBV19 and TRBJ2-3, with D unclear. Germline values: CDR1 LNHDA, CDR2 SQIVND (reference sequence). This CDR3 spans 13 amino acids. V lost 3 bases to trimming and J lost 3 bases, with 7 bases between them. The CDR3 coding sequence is TGTGCCAGTAGTATTGCCGGGACAGATACGCAGTATTTT. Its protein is CASSIAGTDTQYF. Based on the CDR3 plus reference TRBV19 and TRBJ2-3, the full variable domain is DGGITQSPKYLFRKEGQNVTLSCEQNLNHDAMYWYRQDPGQGLRLIYYSQIVNDFQKGDIAEGYSVSREKKESFPLTVTSAQKNPTAFYLCASSIAGTDTQYFGPGTRLTVL.

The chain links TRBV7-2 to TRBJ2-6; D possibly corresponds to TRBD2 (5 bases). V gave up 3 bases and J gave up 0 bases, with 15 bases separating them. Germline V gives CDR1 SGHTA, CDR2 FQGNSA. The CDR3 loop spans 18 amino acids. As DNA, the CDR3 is TGTGCCAGCAGCTTGTATCCGACGGGGAGCTCTGGGGCCAACGTCCTGACTTTC. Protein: CASSLYPTGSSGANVLTF.

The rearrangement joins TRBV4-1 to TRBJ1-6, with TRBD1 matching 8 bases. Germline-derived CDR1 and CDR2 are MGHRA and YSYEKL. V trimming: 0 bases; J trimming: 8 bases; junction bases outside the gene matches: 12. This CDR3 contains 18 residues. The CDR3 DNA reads TGCGCCAGCAGCCAAGATCCCTATTTCCCAGGGGGCGATTCACCCCTCCACTTT. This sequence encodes CASSQDPYFPGGDSPLHF.

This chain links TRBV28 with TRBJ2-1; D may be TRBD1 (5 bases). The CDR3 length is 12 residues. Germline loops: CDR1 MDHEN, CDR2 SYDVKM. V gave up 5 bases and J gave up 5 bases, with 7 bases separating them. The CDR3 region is CASSRGHNEQFF. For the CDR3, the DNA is TGTGCCAGCAGTAGGGGCCACAATGAGCAGTTCTTC.

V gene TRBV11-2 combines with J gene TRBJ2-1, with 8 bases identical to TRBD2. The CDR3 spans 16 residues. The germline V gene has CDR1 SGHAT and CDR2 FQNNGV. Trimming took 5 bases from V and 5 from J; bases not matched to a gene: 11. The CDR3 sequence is CASSRRPGGADNEQFF. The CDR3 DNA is TGTGCCAGCAGCCGTCGTCCCGGGGGGGCAGACAATGAGCAGTTCTTC.

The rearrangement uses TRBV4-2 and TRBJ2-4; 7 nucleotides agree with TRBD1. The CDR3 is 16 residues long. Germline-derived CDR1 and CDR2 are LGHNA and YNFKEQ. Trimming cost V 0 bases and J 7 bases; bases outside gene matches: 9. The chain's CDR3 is CASSQDEGALGNIQYF. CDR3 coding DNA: TGTGCCAGCAGCCAAGACGAGGGGGCGCTTGGCAACATTCAGTACTTC.

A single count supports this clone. CDR3 sequence reads: CASSFSPGQNTGELFF. Written as DNA, the CDR3 is TGCGCCAGCAGCTTTTCCCCGGGACAGAACACCGGGGAGCTGTTTTTT. V and J are TRBV5-1 and TRBJ2-2; tentatively, D is TRBD1 (6 bases). The V gene's germline CDR1 is SGHRS and CDR2 YFSETQ. CDR3 length: 16 residues. Trimming took off 2 bases at V and 1 base at J, with 12 bases between the two ends.

This CDR3 reads CASSIGSSQGIQYGYTF. The CDR3 DNA reads as TGTGCCAGTAGTATAGGGAGCTCACAGGGAATTCAGTATGGCTACACCTTC. This chain uses TRBV19 with TRBJ1-2, with a tentative D call TRBD1 (6 bases). Between the trimmed V and J ends, which lost 1 base and 5 bases, there was a span of 20 bases. There are 17 residues in the CDR3. CDR1 is LNHDA, CDR2 SQIVND, per germline (reference sequence).

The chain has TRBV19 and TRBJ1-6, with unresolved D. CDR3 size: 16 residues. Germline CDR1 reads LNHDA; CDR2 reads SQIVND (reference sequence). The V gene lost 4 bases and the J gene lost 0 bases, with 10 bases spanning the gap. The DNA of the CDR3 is TGTGCCAGTAGTAGTTCGGAGAGCTCCTATAATTCACCCCTCCACTTT. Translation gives CASSSSESSYNSPLHF.

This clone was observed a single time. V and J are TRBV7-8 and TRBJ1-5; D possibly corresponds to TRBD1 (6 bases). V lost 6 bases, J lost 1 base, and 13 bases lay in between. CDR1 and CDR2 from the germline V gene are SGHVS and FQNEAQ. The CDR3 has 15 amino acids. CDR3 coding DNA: TGTGCCAGCAGTTCACGTGGGACAAGCAATCAGCCCCAGCATTTT. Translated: CASSSRGTSNQPQHF. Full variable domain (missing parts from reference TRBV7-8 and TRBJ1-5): GAGVSQSPRYKVAKRGQDVALRCDPISGHVSLFWYQQALGQGPEFLTYFQNEAQLDKSGLPSDRFFAERPEGSVSTLKIQRTQQEDSAVYLCASSSRGTSNQPQHFGDGTRLSIL.

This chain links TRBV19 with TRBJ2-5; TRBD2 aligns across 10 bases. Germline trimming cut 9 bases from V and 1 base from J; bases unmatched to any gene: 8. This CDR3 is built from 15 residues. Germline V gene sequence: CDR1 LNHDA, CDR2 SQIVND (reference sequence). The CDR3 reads CASEAGGPPQETQYF. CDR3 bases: TGTGCCAGCGAAGCGGGGGGGCCCCCCCAAGAGACCCAGTACTTC.

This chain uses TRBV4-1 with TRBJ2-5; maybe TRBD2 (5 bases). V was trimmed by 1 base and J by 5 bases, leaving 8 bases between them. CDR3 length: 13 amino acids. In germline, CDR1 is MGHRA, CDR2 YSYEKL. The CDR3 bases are TGCGCCAGCAGCCAAGCGGGGATCGAGACCCAGTACTTC. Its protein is CASSQAGIETQYF.

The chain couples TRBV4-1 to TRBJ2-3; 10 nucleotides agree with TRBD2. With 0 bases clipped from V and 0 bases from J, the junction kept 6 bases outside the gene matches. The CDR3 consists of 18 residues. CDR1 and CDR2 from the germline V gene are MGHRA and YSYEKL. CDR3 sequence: CASSQDLGLAISTDTQYF. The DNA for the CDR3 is TGCGCCAGCAGCCAAGATTTGGGACTAGCGATTAGCACAGATACGCAGTATTTT.

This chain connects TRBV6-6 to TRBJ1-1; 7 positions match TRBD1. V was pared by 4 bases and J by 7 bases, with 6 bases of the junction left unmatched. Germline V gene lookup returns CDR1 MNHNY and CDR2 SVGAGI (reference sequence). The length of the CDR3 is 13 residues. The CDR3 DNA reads TGTGCCAGCAGTTCGACAGGGAGTGGTGAAGCTTTCTTT. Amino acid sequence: CASSSTGSGEAFF.

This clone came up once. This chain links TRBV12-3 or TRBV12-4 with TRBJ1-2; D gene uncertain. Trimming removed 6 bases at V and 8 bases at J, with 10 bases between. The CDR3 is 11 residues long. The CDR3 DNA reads TGTGCCAGCAGCGGGGTAGACGGCTACACCTTC. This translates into CASSGVDGYTF.

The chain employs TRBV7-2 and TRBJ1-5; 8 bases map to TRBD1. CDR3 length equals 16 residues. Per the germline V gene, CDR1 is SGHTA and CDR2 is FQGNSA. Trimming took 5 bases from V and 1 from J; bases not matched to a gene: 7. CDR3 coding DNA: TGTGCCAGCAGCACCCAGGGGGCGGGAAGCAATCAGCCCCAGCATTTT. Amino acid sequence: CASSTQGAGSNQPQHF.

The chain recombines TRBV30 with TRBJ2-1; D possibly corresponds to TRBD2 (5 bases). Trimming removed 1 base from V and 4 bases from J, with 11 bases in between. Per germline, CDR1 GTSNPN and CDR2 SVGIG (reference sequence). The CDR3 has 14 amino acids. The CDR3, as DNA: TGTGCCTGGAGTGGATGGACTTCTTACAATGAGCAGTTCTTC. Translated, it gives CAWSGWTSYNEQFF.

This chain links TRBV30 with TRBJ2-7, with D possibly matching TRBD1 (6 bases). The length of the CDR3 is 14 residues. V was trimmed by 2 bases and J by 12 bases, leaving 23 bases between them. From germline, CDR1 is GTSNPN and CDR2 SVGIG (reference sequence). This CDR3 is CAWSSPVTGQKLYF. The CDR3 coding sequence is TGTGCCTGGAGTTCCCCCGTTACCGGACAGAAATTGTACTTC.

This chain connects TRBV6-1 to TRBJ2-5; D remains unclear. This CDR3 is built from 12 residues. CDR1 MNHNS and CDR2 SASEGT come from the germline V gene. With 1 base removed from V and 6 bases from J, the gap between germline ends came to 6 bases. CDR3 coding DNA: TGTGCCAGCAGTGAAGAGAGGCAGACCCAGTACTTC. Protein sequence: CASSEERQTQYF.

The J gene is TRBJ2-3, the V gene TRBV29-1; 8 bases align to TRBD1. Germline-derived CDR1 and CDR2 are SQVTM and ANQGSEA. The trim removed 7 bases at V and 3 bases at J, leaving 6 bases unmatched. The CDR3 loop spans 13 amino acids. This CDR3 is CSARTGRTDTQYF. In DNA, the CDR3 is TGCAGCGCCAGGACAGGGAGGACAGATACGCAGTATTTT.

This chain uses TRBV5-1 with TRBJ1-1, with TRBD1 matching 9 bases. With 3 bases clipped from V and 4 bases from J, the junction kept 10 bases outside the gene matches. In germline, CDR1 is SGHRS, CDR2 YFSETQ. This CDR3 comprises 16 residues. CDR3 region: CASSSYPGQGFTEAFF. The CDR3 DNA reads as TGCGCCAGCAGCTCGTACCCGGGACAGGGTTTCACTGAAGCTTTCTTT.

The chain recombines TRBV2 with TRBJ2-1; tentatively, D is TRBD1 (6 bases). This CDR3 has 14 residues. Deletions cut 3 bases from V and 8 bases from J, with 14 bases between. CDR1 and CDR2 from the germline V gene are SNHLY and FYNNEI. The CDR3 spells CASSDPGERHEQFF. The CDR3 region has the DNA TGTGCCAGCAGTGACCCAGGGGAACGGCATGAGCAGTTCTTC. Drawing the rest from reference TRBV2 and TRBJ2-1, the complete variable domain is EPEVTQTPSHQVTQMGQEVILRCVPISNHLYFYWYRQILGQKVEFLVSFYNNEISEKSEIFDDQFSVERPDGSNFTLKIRSTKLEDSAMYFCASSDPGERHEQFFGPGTRLTVL.

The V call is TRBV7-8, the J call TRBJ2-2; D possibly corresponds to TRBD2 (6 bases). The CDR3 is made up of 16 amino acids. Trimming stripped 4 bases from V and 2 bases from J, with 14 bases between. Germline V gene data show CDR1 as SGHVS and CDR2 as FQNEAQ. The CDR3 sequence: CASSSAPGGNTGELFF. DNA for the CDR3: TGTGCCAGCAGCTCAGCCCCCGGGGGAAACACCGGGGAGCTGTTTTTT. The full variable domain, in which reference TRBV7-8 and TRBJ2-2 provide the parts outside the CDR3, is GAGVSQSPRYKVAKRGQDVALRCDPISGHVSLFWYQQALGQGPEFLTYFQNEAQLDKSGLPSDRFFAERPEGSVSTLKIQRTQQEDSAVYLCASSSAPGGNTGELFFGEGSRLTVL.

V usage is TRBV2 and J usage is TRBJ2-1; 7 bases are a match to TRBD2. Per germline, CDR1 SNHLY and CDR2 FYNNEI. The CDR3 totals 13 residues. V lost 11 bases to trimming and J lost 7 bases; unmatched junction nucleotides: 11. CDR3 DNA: TGTGCCGACGGACTAGTCTTTGGAAATGAGCAGTTCTTC. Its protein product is CADGLVFGNEQFF.